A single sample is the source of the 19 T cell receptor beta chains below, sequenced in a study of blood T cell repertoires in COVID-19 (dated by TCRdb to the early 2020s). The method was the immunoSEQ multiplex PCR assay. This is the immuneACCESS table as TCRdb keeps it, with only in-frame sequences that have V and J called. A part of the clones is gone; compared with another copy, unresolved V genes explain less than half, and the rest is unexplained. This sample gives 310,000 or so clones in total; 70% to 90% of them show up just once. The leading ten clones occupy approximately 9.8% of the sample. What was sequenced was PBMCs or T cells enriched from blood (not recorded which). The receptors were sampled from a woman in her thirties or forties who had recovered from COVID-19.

The CDR3 region has the DNA TGCGCCAGCAGCTCGATAACAGGGACCGGGGAGCTGTTTTTT. Protein sequence: CASSSITGTGELFF. This chain connects TRBV5-1 to TRBJ2-2; D is perhaps TRBD1 (6 bases). V dropped 3 bases and J dropped 5 bases, with 11 bases sitting between them. This CDR3 region has 14 residues. CDR1 is SGHRS and CDR2 is YFSETQ in the germline V gene.

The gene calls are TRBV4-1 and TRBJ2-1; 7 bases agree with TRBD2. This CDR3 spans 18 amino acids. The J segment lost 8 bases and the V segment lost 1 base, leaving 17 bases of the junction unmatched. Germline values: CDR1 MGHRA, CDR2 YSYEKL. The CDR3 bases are TGCGCCAGCAGCCAAGCCCCTCCGACTAGCCACCCCCTCGATGAGCAGTTCTTC. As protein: CASSQAPPTSHPLDEQFF.

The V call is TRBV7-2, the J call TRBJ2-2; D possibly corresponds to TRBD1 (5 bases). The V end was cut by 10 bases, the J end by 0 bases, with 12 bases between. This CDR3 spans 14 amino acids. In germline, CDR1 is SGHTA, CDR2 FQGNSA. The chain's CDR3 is CATKTEANTGELFF. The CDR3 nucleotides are TGTGCCACCAAGACAGAAGCGAACACCGGGGAGCTGTTTTTT.

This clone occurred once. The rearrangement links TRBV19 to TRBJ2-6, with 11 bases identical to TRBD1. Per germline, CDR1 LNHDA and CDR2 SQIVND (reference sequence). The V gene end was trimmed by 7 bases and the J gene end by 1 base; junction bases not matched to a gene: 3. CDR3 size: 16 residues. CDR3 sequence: CASKDRGLSGANVLTF. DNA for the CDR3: TGTGCCAGTAAGGACAGGGGGCTATCTGGGGCCAACGTCCTGACTTTC.

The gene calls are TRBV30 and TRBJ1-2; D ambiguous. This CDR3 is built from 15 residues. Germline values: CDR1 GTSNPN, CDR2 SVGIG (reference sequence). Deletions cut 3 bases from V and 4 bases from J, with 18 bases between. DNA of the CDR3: TGTGCCTGGAGAGACGGCCACGGAGTAGTCTATGGCTACACCTTC. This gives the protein CAWRDGHGVVYGYTF.

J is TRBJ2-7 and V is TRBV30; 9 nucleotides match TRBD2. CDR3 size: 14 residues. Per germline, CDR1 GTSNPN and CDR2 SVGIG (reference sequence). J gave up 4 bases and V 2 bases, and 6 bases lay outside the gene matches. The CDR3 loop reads CAWSKSGGLYEQYF. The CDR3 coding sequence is TGTGCCTGGAGTAAGAGCGGGGGGTTGTACGAGCAGTACTTC.

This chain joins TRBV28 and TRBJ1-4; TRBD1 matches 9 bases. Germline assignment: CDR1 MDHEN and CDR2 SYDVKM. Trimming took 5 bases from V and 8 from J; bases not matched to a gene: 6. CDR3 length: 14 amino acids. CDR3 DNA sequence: TGTGCCAGCAGTGGACGGGACAGGGTAGAAAAACTGTTTTTT. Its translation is CASSGRDRVEKLFF.

The CDR3 nucleotides read TGCAGTGCTAGTGGGGGCTTCAATCAGCCCCAGCATTTT. Protein product: CSASGGFNQPQHF. The chain links TRBV20-1 to TRBJ1-5; tentative D call: TRBD1 (6 bases). Per germline, CDR1 DFQATT and CDR2 SNEGSKA (reference sequence). The V end lost 3 bases, the J end lost 3 bases, and 9 bases lay between the germline ends. The CDR3 runs to 13 residues.

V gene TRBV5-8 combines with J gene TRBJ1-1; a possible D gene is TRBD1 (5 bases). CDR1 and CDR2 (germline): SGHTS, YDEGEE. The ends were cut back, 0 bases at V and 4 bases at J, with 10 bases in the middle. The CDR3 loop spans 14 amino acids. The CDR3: CASSLAGGSTEAFF. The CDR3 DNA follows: TGTGCCAGCAGCTTGGCCGGGGGGAGCACTGAAGCTTTCTTT.

CDR3 region: CASSGANSNQPQHF. The CDR3 DNA reads TGTGCCAGCAGTGGCGCAAATAGCAATCAGCCCCAGCATTTT. This chain connects TRBV2 to TRBJ1-5; D remains ambiguous. V lost 4 bases and J 0 bases, leaving 7 bases between the germline ends. Germline V gives CDR1 SNHLY, CDR2 FYNNEI. The CDR3 contains 14 residues.

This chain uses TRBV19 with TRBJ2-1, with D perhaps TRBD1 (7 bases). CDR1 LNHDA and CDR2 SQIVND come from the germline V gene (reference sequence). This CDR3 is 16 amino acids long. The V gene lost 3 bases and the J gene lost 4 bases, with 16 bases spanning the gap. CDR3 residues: CASSMGGQTQYNEQFF. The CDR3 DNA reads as TGTGCCAGTAGTATGGGGGGACAGACGCAATACAATGAGCAGTTCTTC.

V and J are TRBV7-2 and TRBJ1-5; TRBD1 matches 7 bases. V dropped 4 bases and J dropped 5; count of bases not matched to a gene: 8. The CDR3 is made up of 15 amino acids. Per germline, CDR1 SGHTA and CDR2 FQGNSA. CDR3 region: CASSSQDRKDQPQHF. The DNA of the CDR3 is TGTGCCAGCAGCTCCCAGGACAGGAAAGATCAGCCCCAGCATTTT.

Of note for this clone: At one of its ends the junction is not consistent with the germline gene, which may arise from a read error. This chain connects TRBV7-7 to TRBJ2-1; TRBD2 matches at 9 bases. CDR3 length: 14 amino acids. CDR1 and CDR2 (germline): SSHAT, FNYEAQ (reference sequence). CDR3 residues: CASSLSGRYNEQFF. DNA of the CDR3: TGTGCTAGCAGCCTTAGCGGGAGATACAATGAGCAGTTCTTC. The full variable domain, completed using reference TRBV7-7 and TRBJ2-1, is GAGVSQSPRYKVTKRGQDVTLRCDPISSHATLYWYQQALGQGPEFLTYFNYEAQPDKSGLPSDRFSAERPEGSISTLTIQRTEQRDSAMYRCASSLSGRYNEQFFGPGTRLTVL.

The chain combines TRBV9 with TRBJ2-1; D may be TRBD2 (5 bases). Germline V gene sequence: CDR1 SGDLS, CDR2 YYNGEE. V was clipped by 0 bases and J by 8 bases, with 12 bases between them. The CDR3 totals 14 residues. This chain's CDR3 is CASSVVTSSDEQFF. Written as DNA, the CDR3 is TGTGCCAGCAGCGTAGTTACTAGTTCCGATGAGCAGTTCTTC.

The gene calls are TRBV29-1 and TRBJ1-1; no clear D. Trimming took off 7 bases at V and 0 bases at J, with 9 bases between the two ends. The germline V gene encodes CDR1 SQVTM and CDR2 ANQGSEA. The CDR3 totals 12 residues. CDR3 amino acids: CSARHMNTEAFF. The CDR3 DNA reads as TGCAGCGCGCGACATATGAACACTGAAGCTTTCTTT. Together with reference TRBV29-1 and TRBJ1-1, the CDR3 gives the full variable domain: SAVISQKPSRDICQRGTSLTIQCQVDSQVTMMFWYRQQPGQSLTLIATANQGSEATYESGFVIDKFPISRPNLTFSTLTVSNMSPEDSSIYLCSARHMNTEAFFGQGTRLTVV.

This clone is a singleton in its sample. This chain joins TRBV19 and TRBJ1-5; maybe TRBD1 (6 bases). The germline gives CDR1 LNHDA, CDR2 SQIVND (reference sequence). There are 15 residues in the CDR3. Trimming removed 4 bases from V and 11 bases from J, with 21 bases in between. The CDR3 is CASSTVGGPPSAQHF. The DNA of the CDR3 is TGTGCCAGTAGTACCGTCGGGGGGCCCCCGTCGGCCCAGCATTTT.

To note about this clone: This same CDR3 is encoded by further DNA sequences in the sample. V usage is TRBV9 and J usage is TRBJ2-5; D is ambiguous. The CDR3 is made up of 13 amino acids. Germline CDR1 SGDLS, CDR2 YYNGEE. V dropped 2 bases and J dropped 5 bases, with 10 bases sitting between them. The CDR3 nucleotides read TGTGCCAGCAGCGTGGGCGCTCAGGAGACCCAGTACTTC. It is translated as CASSVGAQETQYF.

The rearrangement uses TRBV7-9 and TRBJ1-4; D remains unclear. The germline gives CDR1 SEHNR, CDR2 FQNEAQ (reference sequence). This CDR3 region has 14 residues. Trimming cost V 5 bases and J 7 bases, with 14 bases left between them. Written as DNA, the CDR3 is TGTGCCAGCAGCCTCGGGTATAGCCCTGAAAAACTGTTTTTT. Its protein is CASSLGYSPEKLFF.

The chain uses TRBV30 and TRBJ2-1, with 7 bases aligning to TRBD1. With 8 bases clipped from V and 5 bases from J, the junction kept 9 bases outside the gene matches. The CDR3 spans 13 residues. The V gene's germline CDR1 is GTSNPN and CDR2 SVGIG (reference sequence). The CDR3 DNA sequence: TGTGCCGGATCGACAGGGAAACACAATGAGCAGTTCTTC. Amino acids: CAGSTGKHNEQFF.